This T cell receptor beta chain was documented in a study of cytomegalovirus exposure and HLA in healthy donors. General study findings and limits: Common viral pathogens seemed, in a later analysis, to connect with several of the most significant clusters.

The donors were healthy bone marrow donors. The PCR was carried out with 60 Vbeta primers and 13 Jbeta primers. Only in-frame clones appear in the TCRdb table, and some are missing; sequencing was by immunoSEQ multiplex PCR. Of about 160,000 clones listed, over 65% are singletons. As for this clone: Its specificity is not known.

Sequencing was done on a sample of PBMCs. This TCR was recovered from a man in his forties in good health and CMV-seropositive.

The DNA of the CDR3 is TGTGCCAGCTCCAGACTAGCGGGAGTAGATACGCAGTATTTT. This codes for CASSRLAGVDTQYF. The rearrangement links TRBV7-3 to TRBJ2-3; the match to TRBD2 covers 12 bases. Trimming took 8 bases from V and 5 from J; bases not matched to a gene: 5. This CDR3 comprises 14 residues. CDR1 and CDR2 from the germline V gene are SGHTA and FQGTGA.